These T cell receptor beta chains were read from a single sample in a study of T cell repertoires in cytomegalovirus infection. Their specific antigens are unknown. A single record per CDR3 protein comes from TCRdb applying MiXCR to the reads. The sample contains approximately 910,000 distinct CDR3 sequences, roughly 30% of which appear only once. Specimen: cultured CD8+ T cells from PBMCs, collected from culture after CMV antigen stimulation. Every receptor here comes from a human donor in good health (CMV status not recorded). Some clones in this sample may be carry-over from other donors' samples. Both conserved end residues are part of each CDR3. Fields, in order: V gene, D gene, J gene, clone size, CDR3 protein, CDR3 DNA. The D gene is left open where the match is weak. Expanded clones are given a class, and other clones once, few, many or no size at all.

TRBV7-8	TRBD2	TRBJ2-2	NA	CASRIPKGLAGSVGLTGELFF	TGTGCCAGCAGGATACCTAAGGGACTAGCGGGGTCTGTGGGTTTAACCGGGGAGCTGTTTTTT
TRBV12-3/TRBV12-4	TRBD1	TRBJ2-1	NA	CASSQTGPDNEQFF	TGTGCCAGCAGCCAGACAGGGCCCGACAATGAGCAGTTCTTC
TRBV20-1	TRBD2	TRBJ2-5	NA	CSAKLAGGPAQETQYF	TGCAGTGCTAAGCTAGCGGGGGGGCCTGCCCAAGAGACCCAGTACTTC
TRBV7-9	NA	TRBJ1-1	few	CASRPPGQSGENTEAFF	TGTGCCAGCAGACCACCTGGACAGAGCGGTGAGAACACTGAAGCTTTCTTT
TRBV27	NA	TRBJ1-5	few	CASSWGGVGQPQHF	TGTGCCAGCAGTTGGGGGGGGGTTGGCCAGCCCCAGCATTTT
TRBV27	NA	TRBJ2-4	NA	CASSFGGHGEYIQYF	TGTGCCAGCAGTTTCGGGGGACATGGCGAATACATTCAGTACTTC
TRBV19	NA	TRBJ2-7	NA	CASSTSLTGMQQYF	TGTGCCAGTAGTACCTCCCTGACAGGCATGCAGCAGTACTTC
TRBV28	NA	TRBJ2-2	NA	CASPFEPRNTGELFF	TGTGCCAGCCCTTTCGAGCCCAGGAATACCGGGGAGCTGTTTTTT
TRBV7-3	NA	TRBJ2-5	NA	CASSFPIKQTTQETQYF	TGTGCCAGCAGCTTCCCGATCAAGCAGACAACCCAAGAGACCCAGTACTTC
TRBV7-6	NA	TRBJ2-5	NA	CAVERDQETQYF	TGTGCCGTTGAGCGAGACCAAGAGACCCAGTACTTC
TRBV19	NA	TRBJ1-3	NA	CASSMEGNTIYF	TGTGCCAGTAGTATGGAAGGAAACACCATATATTTT
TRBV20-1	TRBD1	TRBJ1-3	NA	CSAEDRVSGNTIYF	TGCAGTGCTGAGGACAGGGTCTCTGGAAACACCATATATTTT
TRBV6-5	NA	TRBJ1-2	NA	CASRPRGDGYTF	TGTGCCAGCAGACCCCGGGGTGATGGCTACACCTTC
TRBV4-1	NA	TRBJ1-3	NA	CASSHVLQAGGNTIYF	TGCGCCAGCAGCCACGTACTCCAGGCGGGTGGAAACACCATATATTTT
TRBV4-1	TRBD1	TRBJ1-6	NA	CASSQDGQGARSPLHF	TGCGCCAGCAGCCAAGACGGACAGGGGGCTAGATCACCCCTCCACTTT
TRBV6-5	TRBD2	TRBJ2-2	few	CASMGGGGTGELFF	TGTGCCAGCATGGGGGGGGGGGGCACCGGGGAGCTGTTTTTT
TRBV24-1	NA	TRBJ1-2	few	CATSDGGLHGYTF	TGTGCCACCAGTGATGGGGGATTACATGGCTACACCTTC
TRBV6-5	NA	TRBJ2-7	NA	CASSYGGHPTYEQYF	TGTGCCAGCAGTTACGGTGGGCACCCCACCTACGAGCAGTACTTC
TRBV7-2	NA	TRBJ2-7	many	CASSFGGPGYEQYF	TGTGCCAGCAGCTTTGGCGGCCCGGGGTACGAGCAGTACTTC
TRBV6-1	NA	TRBJ1-6	many	CASVSGSAWSSPLHF	TGTGCCAGCGTATCGGGGTCGGCTTGGTCTTCACCCCTCCACTTT
TRBV4-2	NA	TRBJ2-5	NA	CASSQLEQPNETQYF	TGTGCCAGCAGCCAACTCGAACAGCCTAACGAGACCCAGTACTTC
TRBV10-3	TRBD2	TRBJ2-1	NA	CAISEKASGGAYNEQFF	TGTGCCATCAGTGAGAAAGCTAGCGGGGGTGCCTACAATGAGCAGTTCTTC